One T cell receptor beta chain is described in this entry. No antigen is known for it. This entry belongs to a study of cytomegalovirus exposure and HLA in healthy donors. Turning to the study itself: Unique TCRs from HLA-typed donors, 65 million to 85 million of them, were held in an early data release. Study-level results: In an earlier analysis, in 620 or so donors, most V segments appeared productive either ~87% or ~30% of the time. Among the most significant clusters, several appeared linked to common viral pathogens in a later analysis.

PCR involved 60 Vbeta and 13 Jbeta primers. Here immunoSEQ multiplex PCR was the method, and the copy in TCRdb shows in-frame clones only, minus some. Among around 300,000 clones listed, roughly 90% were seen once. The CDR3 has 12 residues. Germline V gene data show CDR1 as ENHRY and CDR2 as SYGVKD. Trimming pared 4 bases from V and 4 bases from J, leaving 7 bases between. V usage is TRBV10-3 and J usage is TRBJ1-1; D is uncertain. This TCR came from a woman under 30 in good health and CMV-seronegative. Sequences were obtained from PBMCs. The CDR3 region is CAISGISTEAFF. DNA for the CDR3: TGTGCCATCAGTGGCATTAGCACTGAAGCTTTCTTT.